This TCR beta chain came from a study of monozygotic twins with inflammatory bowel disease. The germline V gene encodes CDR1 SGHTA and CDR2 FQGTGA. CDR3 length equals 13 residues. Findings of the study overall: IBD patients displayed reduced TCRbeta diversity (inverse Simpson) when set against healthy co-twins.

Notes on this clonotype: What it binds is not known.

TCRdb reprocessed the 5' RACE reads and stores each CDR3 protein as one record, lacking DNA. Its listing shows about 380,000 distinct CDR3 sequences. The genes are TRBV7-3 and TRBJ1-1. The TCR sequence derives from a human donor with ulcerative colitis or Crohn's disease, or a healthy co-twin of an affected twin (not recorded which). Sequencing used blood. CDR3 region: CASRSWLNTEAFF.